This T cell receptor beta chain appears in the sequencing data of a study of blood T cell repertoires in COVID-19 (dated by TCRdb to about 2020). Context from the whole study: Samples from collaborators originated in the United States, Italy and Spain and spanned both the acute and convalescent phases of COVID-19. Deeply sampled blood TCRbeta repertoires from subjects exposed to, actively infected with, or recovered from COVID-19 were included in the dataset. Where available, HLA class I and class II types were obtained from metadata supplied by the sample provider rather than from assay-based typing. Nearly every sample came with metadata listing a de-identified subject ID, COVID-19 status, age in years and sex. The repertoires were released in a freely available public database intended as a resource for research on the immune response to SARS-CoV-2. The samples were drawn from two sources: the first 160 participants of the ongoing ImmuneRACE study, and approximately 1,300 subjects contributed by 6 global collaborators. The material from the prospective study consisted of cDNA or gDNA derived from T cells, B-cell-depleted T cells, or PBMCs. The paper as a whole reports these results and caveats: The amount of clinical and demographic metadata varied by source and participant and was provided uncurated.

Each collaborating institution followed its own protocols to collect whole blood in K2EDTA tubes. For TCRbeta analysis, collaborators shipped samples as frozen whole blood, isolated PBMCs, or DNA extracted from either of those sample types. TCRbeta CDR3 regions were amplified from genomic DNA by means of the immunoSEQ Assay, a bias-controlled multiplex PCR. Per the authors' processing: Within the assay, amplification of reference gene primers was used to estimate how many nucleated cells each sample contained. To quantify the absolute abundance of each unique TCRbeta CDR3 rearrangement, sequence reads were collapsed and filtered. For each sample, productive Simpson clonality was calculated by taking the square root of Simpson's diversity index across productive rearrangements. The table comes from immuneACCESS by way of TCRdb, which keeps in-frame sequences with V and J called. Part of the clones is missing from these tables; in studies checked, under half for an unresolved V gene and the rest for unknown reasons. V and J calls and clone size follow that table, whereas D and trimming were derived from the DNA. This sample is represented by over 70,000 clones; around four fifths of them were singletons. The top ten clonotypes cover approximately 10% of the sample.

About this clone: The antigen this receptor binds is unknown. The record has no base qualities; no much larger clone is one base away.

The material sequenced was peripheral blood. This TCR was sampled from a woman at least 80 years old with acute or convalescent COVID-19.

This receptor has the CDR3 CATSEAGLAGSSYNEQFF. The DNA sequence is given as TGTGCCACCAGTGAGGCGGGACTAGCGGGGAGCTCCTACAATGAGCAGTTCTTC. This receptor chain uses TRBV24-1 and TRBJ2-1; the junction holds 13 bases that match TRBD2. The germline V gene gives CDR1 as KGHDR and CDR2 as SFDVKD. The CDR3 runs 18 residues from the cysteine to the phenylalanine. Only CDR3 DNA is held: 54 bases, read in frame from base 1. V and J are trimmed by 4 bases and 0 bases, and the gene matches miss 5 bases of the junction.